This is a list of T cell receptor beta chains from one sample in a study of cytomegalovirus exposure and HLA in healthy donors. Generated by immunoSEQ multiplex PCR, the TCRdb table keeps only in-frame clones and is missing some. The table includes approximately 200,000 clones, 80% to 85% detected once. The sequencing input was PBMCs. Source of these receptors: a woman in her 30s in good health and CMV-seronegative. Both conserved end residues are part of each CDR3. Each record gives: CDR3 DNA, CDR3 protein, D gene, V gene, clone size, J gene, CDR3 length. The D gene is left open where the match is weak. Only some rows state a clone size, as once, few, many or a class for expanded clones.

DNA: TGTGCCAGCTCACCCATGAGCTCTGAAGCTTTCTTT
CDR3: CASSPMSSEAFF
D: -
V: TRBV18
size: -
J: TRBJ1-1
length: 12

DNA: TGTGCCTGGACCTTCACAGATACGCAGTATTTT
CDR3: CAWTFTDTQYF
D: -
V: TRBV30
size: -
J: TRBJ2-3
length: 11

DNA: TGTGCCTGCTATGGTGTGGTATCCTCCTACGAGCAGTACTTC
CDR3: CACYGVVSSYEQYF
D: -
V: TRBV30
size: -
J: TRBJ2-7
length: 14

DNA: TGTGCCAGCAGGGACAGGGGGCTTCCCTATGGCTACACCTTC
CDR3: CASRDRGLPYGYTF
D: TRBD1
V: TRBV27
size: -
J: TRBJ1-2
length: 14

DNA: TGCGCCAGCAGCCAAGATAACGGGAATCAGCCCCAGCATTTT
CDR3: CASSQDNGNQPQHF
D: -
V: TRBV4-1
size: -
J: TRBJ1-5
length: 14

DNA: TGCAGCGTGGTTCTGGGACAACTTATCTCTGGAAACACCATATATTTT
CDR3: CSVVLGQLISGNTIYF
D: -
V: TRBV29-1
size: -
J: TRBJ1-3
length: 16

DNA: TGTGCCTGGGCTGACAGGGTGGAAAAACTGTTTTTT
CDR3: CAWADRVEKLFF
D: TRBD1
V: TRBV30
size: -
J: TRBJ1-4
length: 12

DNA: TGTGCCAGCAGCTTAGGGGCGGGGAACGGCTACGAGCAGTACTTC
CDR3: CASSLGAGNGYEQYF
D: -
V: TRBV7-3
size: -
J: TRBJ2-7
length: 15

DNA: TGTGCCAGCAGTTACAGGGGGCGCACTGAAGCTTTCTTT
CDR3: CASSYRGRTEAFF
D: TRBD1
V: TRBV6-5
size: -
J: TRBJ1-1
length: 13

DNA: TGTGCCAGCGGCCTAGCGGGGGGCTACAATGAGCAGTTCTTC
CDR3: CASGLAGGYNEQFF
D: TRBD2
V: TRBV2
size: once
J: TRBJ2-1
length: 14

DNA: TGTGCCAGTAAGGCGGGACTCAACTCCTACGAGCAGTACTTC
CDR3: CASKAGLNSYEQYF
D: -
V: TRBV19
size: -
J: TRBJ2-7
length: 14

DNA: TGTGCCAGCAGTGAAGTTAGCTACGAGCAGTACTTC
CDR3: CASSEVSYEQYF
D: -
V: TRBV2
size: -
J: TRBJ2-7
length: 12

DNA: TGTGCCAGCACCGCGGGGACAGGGTACCCAGATACGCAGTATTTT
CDR3: CASTAGTGYPDTQYF
D: TRBD1
V: TRBV25-1
size: once
J: TRBJ2-3
length: 15

DNA: TGTGCCAGCAGTGATTCAGTTTACAATGAGCAGTTCTTC
CDR3: CASSDSVYNEQFF
D: -
V: TRBV6-1
size: few
J: TRBJ2-1
length: 13

DNA: TGTGCCTGGAGTGGGGGGGTCTCCTACAATGAGCAGTTCTTC
CDR3: CAWSGGVSYNEQFF
D: -
V: TRBV30
size: -
J: TRBJ2-1
length: 14

DNA: TGTGCCTGGAGTCACACAGGGGGAGTAGGGGAGCAGTACTTC
CDR3: CAWSHTGGVGEQYF
D: TRBD1
V: TRBV30
size: -
J: TRBJ2-7
length: 14

DNA: TGTGCCAGTAGGCGGCAGGGATACTACGAGCAGTACTTC
CDR3: CASRRQGYYEQYF
D: -
V: TRBV19
size: few
J: TRBJ2-7
length: 13

DNA: TGTGCCTGGAGTCTTCAGTGGAACACCGGGGAGCTGTTTTTT
CDR3: CAWSLQWNTGELFF
D: -
V: TRBV30
size: -
J: TRBJ2-2
length: 14

DNA: TGCGCCAGCAGCCGTGGACAGGGGGCTCCCAATCAGCCCCAGCATTTT
CDR3: CASSRGQGAPNQPQHF
D: TRBD1
V: TRBV4-1
size: -
J: TRBJ1-5
length: 16

DNA: TGTGCCAGCAGCTTAGTCGAGGGGGCGGGGAATGAGCAGTTCTTC
CDR3: CASSLVEGAGNEQFF
D: -
V: TRBV7-8
size: -
J: TRBJ2-1
length: 15

DNA: TGTGCCAGCAGCCTGGGACTAGCGGGAGGAAATGAGCAGTTCTTC
CDR3: CASSLGLAGGNEQFF
D: TRBD2
V: TRBV11-3
size: -
J: TRBJ2-1
length: 15

DNA: TGTGCCAGCAGTGAAGGGCCCAGGGGAGCTGGAAACACCATATATTTT
CDR3: CASSEGPRGAGNTIYF
D: -
V: TRBV6-1
size: -
J: TRBJ1-3
length: 16

DNA: TGTGCCAGTAGCAAAAACTATGGCTACACCTTC
CDR3: CASSKNYGYTF
D: -
V: TRBV19
size: -
J: TRBJ1-2
length: 11

DNA: TGTGCCTGGAGCTCACAGGGCGGCAATCAGCCCCAGCATTTT
CDR3: CAWSSQGGNQPQHF
D: -
V: TRBV30
size: -
J: TRBJ1-5
length: 14

DNA: TGCGCCAGCAGCTTATTAACAGGGGACCCTACCCTCTTTTTC
CDR3: CASSLLTGDPTLFF
D: TRBD1
V: TRBV5-1
size: -
J: TRBJ2-7
length: 14

DNA: TGCGCCAGCAGCCGGGGGGCGGGACAGGGGAATCAGCCCCAGCATTTT
CDR3: CASSRGAGQGNQPQHF
D: TRBD1
V: TRBV4-1
size: -
J: TRBJ1-5
length: 16

DNA: TGTGCCTGGACAGGGGATACCAACGAGCAGTACTTC
CDR3: CAWTGDTNEQYF
D: -
V: TRBV30
size: -
J: TRBJ2-7
length: 12

DNA: TGTGCCTGGAGTATGGGGGCGGGTGAGCAGTTCTTC
CDR3: CAWSMGAGEQFF
D: -
V: TRBV30
size: once
J: TRBJ2-1
length: 12

DNA: TGTGCCAGCAGGAACGGAGCTGCCCTCTATGGCTACACCTTC
CDR3: CASRNGAALYGYTF
D: -
V: TRBV28
size: -
J: TRBJ1-2
length: 14

DNA: TGTGCCAGCAGCTTAGGACAGGGAGGCAATCAGCCCCAGCATTTT
CDR3: CASSLGQGGNQPQHF
D: TRBD1
V: TRBV11-2
size: few
J: TRBJ1-5
length: 15

DNA: TGTGCCAGCAGTGAATGGGCGGGAGGGGCCAAAAACATTCAGTACTTC
CDR3: CASSEWAGGAKNIQYF
D: TRBD2
V: TRBV2
size: few
J: TRBJ2-4
length: 16

DNA: TGTGCCAGCAGTCCCCGGGACAGGGAGAACTATGGCTACACCTTC
CDR3: CASSPRDRENYGYTF
D: TRBD1
V: TRBV25-1
size: -
J: TRBJ1-2
length: 15

DNA: TGTGCCATCAGTGAGGGAACAGGGGTTGAAGCTTTCTTT
CDR3: CAISEGTGVEAFF
D: TRBD1
V: TRBV10-3
size: -
J: TRBJ1-1
length: 13

DNA: TGCAGCGCGTTTCGAGCGGGAGGGCCCAGCACAGATACGCAGTATTTT
CDR3: CSAFRAGGPSTDTQYF
D: TRBD2
V: TRBV29-1
size: -
J: TRBJ2-3
length: 16

DNA: TGTGCCAGCAGTCGGGACAGGGCGGATGGCTACACCTTC
CDR3: CASSRDRADGYTF
D: TRBD1
V: TRBV6-1
size: -
J: TRBJ1-2
length: 13

DNA: TGCGCCAGCAGCTTGAGCCCGGGACTAGCGCCAAGCGGGGCAGATACGCAGTATTTT
CDR3: CASSLSPGLAPSGADTQYF
D: TRBD2
V: TRBV5-1
size: -
J: TRBJ2-3
length: 19

DNA: TGTGCCAGCGGGGTGACAGGGTCCTACGAGCAGTACTTC
CDR3: CASGVTGSYEQYF
D: TRBD1
V: TRBV6-5
size: -
J: TRBJ2-7
length: 13

DNA: TGTGCCAGCATTAAGACAGGGGGCGAGCTCCACGAGCAGTACTTC
CDR3: CASIKTGGELHEQYF
D: TRBD1
V: TRBV6-1
size: -
J: TRBJ2-7
length: 15

DNA: TGTGCCAGCGCACCCCGAGAGGCGGCCCAGCATTTT
CDR3: CASAPREAAQHF
D: -
V: TRBV6-1
size: -
J: TRBJ1-5
length: 12

DNA: TGTGCCAGCAGCCAGGCCGGGACTAGCGACTACGAGCAGTACTTC
CDR3: CASSQAGTSDYEQYF
D: TRBD2
V: TRBV4-2
size: few
J: TRBJ2-7
length: 15

DNA: TGTGCCATCAGTTCCAGGGATTCCTATGGCTACACCTTC
CDR3: CAISSRDSYGYTF
D: -
V: TRBV10-3
size: -
J: TRBJ1-2
length: 13

DNA: TGTGCCAGCAGCCATACAGGGATACGCGAAAAACTGTTTTTT
CDR3: CASSHTGIREKLFF
D: -
V: TRBV7-2
size: -
J: TRBJ1-4
length: 14

DNA: TGTGCCAGCTCACCACCGGGGCTAGCGGGGGGCTACGAGCAGTACTTC
CDR3: CASSPPGLAGGYEQYF
D: TRBD2
V: TRBV18
size: -
J: TRBJ2-7
length: 16

DNA: TGTGCCAGCAGCTTGAAGCCCTCTGGGGCTTACAATGAGCAGTTCTTC
CDR3: CASSLKPSGAYNEQFF
D: -
V: TRBV5-8
size: -
J: TRBJ2-1
length: 16

DNA: TGTGCCAGCAGCTCCGCCGGGACAGGGGCCTACGAGCAGTACTTC
CDR3: CASSSAGTGAYEQYF
D: TRBD1
V: TRBV7-9
size: -
J: TRBJ2-7
length: 15

DNA: TGTGCCAGCAGCTTGGTCCTCCAAGAGACCCAGTACTTC
CDR3: CASSLVLQETQYF
D: -
V: TRBV5-6
size: -
J: TRBJ2-5
length: 13

DNA: TGTGCCAGCAGCTCAGGATTGGGGGACAGTCCCACGGTTGAGCAGTTCTTC
CDR3: CASSSGLGDSPTVEQFF
D: TRBD1
V: TRBV7-9
size: -
J: TRBJ2-1
length: 17

DNA: TGTGCCAGCACCCCTCGGGGGACCTACATGAGTGAAAAACTGTTTTTT
CDR3: CASTPRGTYMSEKLFF
D: -
V: TRBV13
size: -
J: TRBJ1-4
length: 16

DNA: TGCGCCAGCAGCTTACAGATGAACACTGAAGCTTTCTTT
CDR3: CASSLQMNTEAFF
D: -
V: TRBV5-1
size: -
J: TRBJ1-1
length: 13

DNA: TGTGCCAGCAGTATGACTAGCGGGGGCACAGATACGCAGTATTTT
CDR3: CASSMTSGGTDTQYF
D: TRBD2
V: TRBV9
size: -
J: TRBJ2-3
length: 15